These 4 T cell receptor beta chains share one sample of origin, sequenced in a study of tumor and adjacent non-tumor tissue in lung cancer. Three rounds of nested PCR, following a modified ARM-PCR protocol, produced the TCRbeta library. TCRdb analysed the multiplex PCR reads with MiXCR anew, one entry per CDR3 protein. Of approximately 100,000 distinct CDR3 sequences listed, roughly 60% are singletons. RNA was extracted from bulk tissue without any cell sorting. This non-tumor lung sample came from over 3 cm beyond the tumor edge. Sequenced: distant non-tumor lung tissue. The source is a young man with non-small cell lung cancer.

The chain combines TRBV11-3 with TRBJ2-3; D might be TRBD1 (5 bases). The germline V gene has CDR1 SGHNT and CDR2 YENEEA. The CDR3 loop spans 15 amino acids. V lost 4 bases, J lost 5 bases, and 16 bases lay in between. The CDR3 loop is CASSSQDSGIDTQYF. The CDR3 nucleotides are TGTGCCAGCAGCTCACAGGATTCTGGCATAGATACGCAGTATTTT.

A note on this clonotype: Compared with germline, one end of the junction differs, possibly owing to a read error. The chain recombines TRBV11-2 with TRBJ2-5; 12 nucleotides match TRBD1. Per germline, CDR1 SGHAT and CDR2 FQNNGV. This CDR3 is built from 17 residues. CDR3 DNA sequence: TGTGTCAGCAGCTTAATAGGGGGGACAGGGGGCGCGGAGACCCAGTATTTC. This gives the protein CVSSLIGGTGGAETQYF.

This clonotype was seen many times. The chain uses TRBV6-5 and TRBJ2-7; TRBD1 agrees at 7 bases. This CDR3 has 18 residues. The J segment lost 1 base and the V segment lost 0 bases, leaving 12 bases of the junction unmatched. Germline-derived CDR1 and CDR2 are MNHEY and SVGAGI. The CDR3 DNA sequence: TGTGCCAGCAGTTACTCATACGACACGGGACAGTGGTCCTACGAGCAGTACTTC. Protein sequence: CASSYSYDTGQWSYEQYF.

In regard to this clonotype: Compared with germline, one end of the junction differs, possibly owing to a read error. The chain links TRBV6-2 or TRBV6-3 to TRBJ2-2; D tentatively reads TRBD1 or TRBD2 (5 bases each). The CDR3 has 15 residues. The germline V gene has CDR1 MNHEY and CDR2 SVGEGT. Here the CDR3 reads CVSTRGTMNTGELFF. The CDR3 nucleotides are TGTGTCAGCACACGAGGGACGATGAACACCGGGGAGCTGTTTTTT.